This T cell receptor (beta chain) was found in a study of T-cell memory formation after mild COVID-19. This clonotype appeared a few times. TCRdb re-called the 5' RACE reads with MiXCR, one entry per CDR3 protein. The data hold more than 100,000 distinct CDR3 sequences, with approximately 15% observed a single time. This CDR3 is 12 amino acids long. V lost 9 bases to trimming and J lost 4 bases, with 8 bases between them. The germline gives CDR1 KGHDR, CDR2 SFDVKD. The chain joins TRBV24-1 to TRBJ2-2; D is ambiguous. The TCR was taken from a man younger than 30 who had mild COVID-19 (a few samples of this study predate the infection). Cell type and time point are not known. The sample consisted of PBMCs or a T cell subset sorted from them (not recorded which). In nucleotides, the CDR3 is TGTGCCACCCAGGCCAGCACCGGGGAGCTGTTTTTT. Its translation is CATQASTGELFF.